The clone carrying this T cell receptor beta chain showed up many times. This sample was included in a study of early T cells in non-severe SARS-CoV-2 infection. MiXCR, run by TCRdb on the 5' RACE reads, gives a single entry per CDR3 protein. The data hold about 56,000 distinct CDR3 sequences, with around 15% observed a single time. The specimen comprised whole blood, sampled at baseline. The TCR comes from an adult who was a healthcare worker with PCR-confirmed SARS-CoV-2 infection or an uninfected control (not recorded which).

The CDR3 protein is CASSLGLRQSNEKLFF. The CDR3 region has the DNA TGTGCCAGCAGTTTAGGCCTCCGACAGAGTAATGAAAAACTGTTTTTT. The chain combines TRBV28 with TRBJ1-4; TRBD1 might be the D (5 bases). Germline CDR1 and CDR2: MDHEN and SYDVKM. V lost 2 bases and J 4 bases, leaving 14 bases between the germline ends. This CDR3 spans 16 amino acids.